The present TCR beta chain was sequenced within a study of OX40 agonist ivuxolimab in advanced cancers. Turning to the study itself: Ivuxolimab, an agonistic anti-OX40 (CD134) antibody, was given to patients. With a range of roughly 20 to 80, age averaged roughly 60 years, and about 83% were male.

About this clone: Its specificity is unknown.

Only in-frame clones appear in the TCRdb table, and some are missing; sequencing was by immunoSEQ multiplex PCR. This sample has tens of thousands of clones, with 80% to 95% found just once. V gave up 1 base and J gave up 5 bases, with 12 bases separating them. This CDR3 is built from 16 residues. The germline CDR1 and CDR2 sequences are MNHNS and SASEGT. Study-level findings and limits: The investigators did not determine what antigen specificity the expanded peripheral T cells had.

This chain links TRBV6-1 with TRBJ1-6; tentatively, D is TRBD1 (5 bases). This receptor was identified in an adult with an advanced solid tumor such as melanoma, head and neck, liver or kidney cancer. Sample: CD4+ or CD8+ T cells sorted from blood, taken in a trial of the OX40 agonist ivuxolimab. The CDR3 region is CASSEVWTMNNSPLHF. For the CDR3, the DNA is TGTGCCAGCAGTGAAGTATGGACAATGAATAATTCACCCCTCCACTTT.